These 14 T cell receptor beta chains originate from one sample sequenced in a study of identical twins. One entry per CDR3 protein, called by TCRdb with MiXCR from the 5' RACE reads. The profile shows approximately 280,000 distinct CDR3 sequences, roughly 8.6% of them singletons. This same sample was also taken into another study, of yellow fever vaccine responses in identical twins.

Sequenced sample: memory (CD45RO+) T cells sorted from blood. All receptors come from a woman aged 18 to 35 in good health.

The CDR3 coding sequence is TGCAGCGTTGTCGGTACCCGACAGGCCCCGGACACTGAAGCTTTCTTT. As protein: CSVVGTRQAPDTEAFF. This chain links TRBV29-1 with TRBJ1-1; weak D call: TRBD1 (6 bases). Germline V gives CDR1 SQVTM, CDR2 ANQGSEA. The V and J ends lost 4 bases and 3 bases respectively, with 21 bases between them. This CDR3 is built from 16 residues.

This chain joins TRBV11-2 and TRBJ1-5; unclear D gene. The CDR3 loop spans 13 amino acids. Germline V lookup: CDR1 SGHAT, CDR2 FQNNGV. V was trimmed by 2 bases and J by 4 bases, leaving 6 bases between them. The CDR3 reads CASSLSRNQPQHF. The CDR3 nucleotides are TGTGCCAGCAGCTTAAGTCGGAATCAGCCCCAGCATTTT.

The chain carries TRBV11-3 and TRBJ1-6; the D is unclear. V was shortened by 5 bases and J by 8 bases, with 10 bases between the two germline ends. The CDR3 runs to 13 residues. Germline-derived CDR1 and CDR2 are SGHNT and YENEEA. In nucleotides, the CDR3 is TGTGCCAGCAGCCTGATGGGTGATTCACCCCTCCACTTT. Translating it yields CASSLMGDSPLHF.

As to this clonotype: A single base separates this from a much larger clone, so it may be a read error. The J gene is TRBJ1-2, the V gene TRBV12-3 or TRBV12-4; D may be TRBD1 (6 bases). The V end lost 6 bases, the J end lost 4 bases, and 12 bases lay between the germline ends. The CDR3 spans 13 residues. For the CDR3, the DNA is TGTGCCAGCAGCTCGAGGACAGTCTATGGCTACACCTTC. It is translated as CASSSRTVYGYTF.

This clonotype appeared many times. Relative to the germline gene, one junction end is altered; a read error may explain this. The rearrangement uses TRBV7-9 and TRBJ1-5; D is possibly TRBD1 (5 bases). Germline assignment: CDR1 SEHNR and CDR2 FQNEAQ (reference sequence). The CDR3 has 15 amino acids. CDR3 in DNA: TGTGCCAGCGGCTTGGGGCAGGGTAGCAATCAGCCCCAGCATTTT. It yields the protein CASGLGQGSNQPQHF.

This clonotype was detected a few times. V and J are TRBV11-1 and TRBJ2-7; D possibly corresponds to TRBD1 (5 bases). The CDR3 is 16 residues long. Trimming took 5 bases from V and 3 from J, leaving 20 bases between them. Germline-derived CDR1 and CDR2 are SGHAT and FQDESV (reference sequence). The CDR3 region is CASSPNGQGRFYEQYF. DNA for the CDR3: TGTGCCAGCAGCCCCAACGGCCAGGGTAGGTTCTACGAGCAGTACTTC.

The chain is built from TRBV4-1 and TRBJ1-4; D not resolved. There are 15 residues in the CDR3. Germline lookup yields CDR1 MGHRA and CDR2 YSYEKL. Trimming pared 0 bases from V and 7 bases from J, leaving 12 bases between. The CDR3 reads CASSQEVPRVEKLFF. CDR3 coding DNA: TGCGCCAGCAGCCAAGAGGTGCCCCGGGTTGAAAAACTGTTTTTT.

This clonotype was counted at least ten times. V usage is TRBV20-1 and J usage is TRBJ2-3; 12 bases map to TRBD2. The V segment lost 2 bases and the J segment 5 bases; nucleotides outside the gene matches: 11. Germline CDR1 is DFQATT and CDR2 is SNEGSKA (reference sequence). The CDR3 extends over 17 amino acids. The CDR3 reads CSARSETSGGSGDTQYF. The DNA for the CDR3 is TGCAGTGCTAGATCGGAAACTAGCGGGGGGAGCGGAGATACGCAGTATTTT.

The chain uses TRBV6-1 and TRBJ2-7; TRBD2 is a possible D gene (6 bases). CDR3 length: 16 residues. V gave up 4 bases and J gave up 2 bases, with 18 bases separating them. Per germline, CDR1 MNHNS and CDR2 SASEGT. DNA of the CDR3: TGTGCCAGCAGTGCCGCCGGTACCGGGGGTCCCTACGAGCAGTACGTC. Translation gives CASSAAGTGGPYEQYV.

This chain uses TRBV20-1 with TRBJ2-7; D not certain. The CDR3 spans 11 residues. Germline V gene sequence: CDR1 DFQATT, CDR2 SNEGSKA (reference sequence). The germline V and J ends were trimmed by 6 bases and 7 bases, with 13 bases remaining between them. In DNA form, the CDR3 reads TGCAGTGCGAGAACGGTCCGGGAGCAGTACTTC. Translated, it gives CSARTVREQYF.

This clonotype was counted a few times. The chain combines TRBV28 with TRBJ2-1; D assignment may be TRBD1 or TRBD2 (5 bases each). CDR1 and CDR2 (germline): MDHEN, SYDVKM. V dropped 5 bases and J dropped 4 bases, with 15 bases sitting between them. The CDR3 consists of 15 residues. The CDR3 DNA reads TGTGCCAGCAGTCTCCCGGCCGGGGCTTACAATGAGCAGTTCTTC. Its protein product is CASSLPAGAYNEQFF.

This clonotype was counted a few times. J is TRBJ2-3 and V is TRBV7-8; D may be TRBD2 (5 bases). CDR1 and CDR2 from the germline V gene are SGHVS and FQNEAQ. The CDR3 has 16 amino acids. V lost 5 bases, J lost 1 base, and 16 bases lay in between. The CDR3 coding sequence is TGTGCCAGCAGCCCCTCCCGGACTTCAGGCACAGATACGCAGTATTTT. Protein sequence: CASSPSRTSGTDTQYF.

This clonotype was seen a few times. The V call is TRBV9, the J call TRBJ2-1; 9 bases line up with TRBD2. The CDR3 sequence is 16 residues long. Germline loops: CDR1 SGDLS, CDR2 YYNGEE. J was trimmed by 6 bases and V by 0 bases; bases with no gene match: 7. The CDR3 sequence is CASSVVAGGLSNEQFF. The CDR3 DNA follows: TGTGCCAGCAGCGTAGTGGCGGGGGGGCTCTCCAATGAGCAGTTCTTC. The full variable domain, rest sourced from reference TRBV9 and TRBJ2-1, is DSGVTQTPKHLITATGQRVTLRCSPRSGDLSVYWYQQSLDQGLQFLIQYYNGEERAKGNILERFSAQQFPDLHSELNLSSLELGDSALYFCASSVVAGGLSNEQFFGPGTRLTVL.

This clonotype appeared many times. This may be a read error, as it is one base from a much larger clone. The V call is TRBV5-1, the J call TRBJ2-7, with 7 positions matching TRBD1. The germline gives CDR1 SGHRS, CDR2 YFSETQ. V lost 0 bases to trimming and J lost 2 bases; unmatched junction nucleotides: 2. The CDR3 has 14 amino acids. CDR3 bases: TGCGCCAGCAGCTTGGAGCAGGGGGCCTACGAGCAGTACTTC. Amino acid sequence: CASSLEQGAYEQYF.